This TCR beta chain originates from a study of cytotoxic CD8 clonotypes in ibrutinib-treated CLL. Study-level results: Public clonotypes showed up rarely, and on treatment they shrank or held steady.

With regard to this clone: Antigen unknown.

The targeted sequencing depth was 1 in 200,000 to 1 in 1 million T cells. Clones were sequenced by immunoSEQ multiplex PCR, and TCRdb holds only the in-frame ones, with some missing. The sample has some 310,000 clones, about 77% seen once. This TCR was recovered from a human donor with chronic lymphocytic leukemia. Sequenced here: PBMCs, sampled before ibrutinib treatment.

The CDR3 is CASSSPDRPETQYF. The DNA for the CDR3 is TGTGCCAGCAGTTCCCCTGACAGGCCGGAGACCCAGTACTTC. This rearrangement joins TRBV28 to TRBJ2-5, with D possibly being TRBD1 (6 bases). The CDR3 loop spans 14 amino acids. Germline V gene lookup returns CDR1 MDHEN and CDR2 SYDVKM. V was shortened by 4 bases and J by 5 bases, with 14 bases between the two germline ends.